The 18 T cell receptor beta chains presented below share a single source sample, sequenced in a study of cytomegalovirus exposure and HLA in healthy donors. The PCR was carried out with 60 Vbeta primers and 13 Jbeta primers. Produced via immunoSEQ multiplex PCR; TCRdb's table is partial and in-frame only. This sample has about 180,000 clones, with around 79% found just once. The sample consisted of PBMCs. These receptors were obtained from a woman in her 40s in good health and CMV-seronegative.

This clone was counted between two and nine times. The gene calls are TRBV4-1 and TRBJ2-7; 7 bases map to TRBD1. In germline, CDR1 is MGHRA, CDR2 YSYEKL. Germline trimming cut 3 bases from V and 3 bases from J; bases unmatched to any gene: 8. The CDR3 runs to 15 residues. The CDR3 here is CASSQLTGTFYEQYF. For the CDR3, the DNA is TGCGCCAGCAGCCAGCTGACAGGGACCTTCTACGAGCAGTACTTC.

The chain recombines TRBV11-3 with TRBJ2-2; no definite D call. Germline CDR1 and CDR2: SGHNT and YENEEA. V gave up 3 bases and J gave up 6 bases, with 5 bases separating them. The CDR3 has 12 residues. CDR3 nucleotide sequence: TGTGCCAGCAGCTTCCGGGCCGGGGAGCTGTTTTTT. Translated: CASSFRAGELFF.

V and J are TRBV28 and TRBJ1-5; 8 bases are shared with TRBD1. Trimming took 10 bases from V and 5 from J; bases not matched to a gene: 10. The CDR3 totals 14 residues. Germline CDR1 MDHEN, CDR2 SYDVKM. CDR3 nucleotides: TGTGCCACCCGACAGGGGACGAGGGATCAGCCCCAGCATTTT. It encodes CATRQGTRDQPQHF.

Worth noting for this clone: Other DNA sequences in the sample encode the same CDR3. The gene calls are TRBV13 and TRBJ1-1; TRBD1 aligns across 7 bases. V lost 6 bases, J lost 1 base, and 5 bases stayed unmatched. Germline CDR1 reads PRHDT; CDR2 reads FYEKMQ (reference sequence). This CDR3 spans 14 amino acids. The CDR3 sequence: CASSSGTENTEAFF. CDR3 DNA: TGTGCCAGCAGTTCCGGGACAGAGAACACTGAAGCTTTCTTT.

The genes are TRBV5-1 and TRBJ1-2; 9 nucleotides agree with TRBD1. The germline gives CDR1 SGHRS, CDR2 YFSETQ. With V trimmed by 7 bases and J by 8 bases, 15 bases remained unmatched. CDR3 length: 15 amino acids. The CDR3 DNA reads as TGCGCCAGCTCAGCGGGGGACAGGGTGGGCTGGGGCTACACCTTC. Protein: CASSAGDRVGWGYTF.

The V gene is TRBV13, the J gene TRBJ2-3; TRBD2 agrees at 11 bases. Germline assignment: CDR1 PRHDT and CDR2 FYEKMQ (reference sequence). This CDR3 is 15 amino acids long. V lost 2 bases to trimming and J lost 6 bases; unmatched junction nucleotides: 4. The CDR3 region is CASSLLAGGTDTQYF. CDR3 coding DNA: TGTGCCAGCAGCTTACTAGCGGGAGGTACCGATACGCAGTATTTT.

The CDR3 bases are TGTGCCAGCAGCCTTACAGGGGGCGCGACCACTGAAGCTTTCTTT. This encodes CASSLTGGATTEAFF. The V gene is TRBV11-2, the J gene TRBJ1-1; 9 nucleotides line up with TRBD1. V shed 5 bases and J 4 bases; nucleotides not matched to a gene: 8. CDR3 length equals 15 residues. The germline V gene has CDR1 SGHAT and CDR2 FQNNGV.

This rearrangement joins TRBV28 to TRBJ1-5; 7 positions agree with TRBD1. This CDR3 comprises 14 residues. V lost 5 bases, J lost 5 bases, and 6 bases stayed unmatched. Germline CDR1 MDHEN, CDR2 SYDVKM. The CDR3 is CASSEGQLYQPQHF. DNA for the CDR3: TGTGCCAGCAGTGAGGGACAGCTTTATCAGCCCCAGCATTTT.

The V call is TRBV5-4, the J call TRBJ1-2; D unclear. From germline, CDR1 is SGHNT and CDR2 YYREEE (reference sequence). V lost 3 bases and J 0 bases, leaving 6 bases between the germline ends. The CDR3 has 13 residues. CDR3 sequence reads: CASSSTSNYGYTF. The CDR3 DNA sequence: TGTGCCAGCAGCTCCACTTCTAACTATGGCTACACCTTC.

The genes are TRBV29-1 and TRBJ1-1; D perhaps matches TRBD1 (5 bases). The CDR3 has 13 residues. Per the germline V gene, CDR1 is SQVTM and CDR2 is ANQGSEA. The V end lost 2 bases, the J end lost 5 bases, and 12 bases lay between the germline ends. The CDR3 spells CSVEKMGGTEAFF. CDR3 in DNA: TGCAGCGTTGAAAAGATGGGGGGGACTGAAGCTTTCTTT. The complete variable domain, with remaining parts taken from reference TRBV29-1 and TRBJ1-1, reads SAVISQKPSRDICQRGTSLTIQCQVDSQVTMMFWYRQQPGQSLTLIATANQGSEATYESGFVIDKFPISRPNLTFSTLTVSNMSPEDSSIYLCSVEKMGGTEAFFGQGTRLTVV.

The chain employs TRBV5-1 and TRBJ1-3; D is possibly TRBD1 (5 bases). Deletions cut 0 bases from V and 1 base from J, with 17 bases between. The CDR3 extends over 18 amino acids. Germline assignment: CDR1 SGHRS and CDR2 YFSETQ. CDR3: CASSLEGQGTKSGNTIYF. The CDR3 bases are TGCGCCAGCAGCTTGGAAGGGCAGGGAACGAAATCTGGAAACACCATATATTTT.

This clone was observed a handful of times. The V gene is TRBV5-1, the J gene TRBJ1-5; a weak D match, TRBD1 (6 bases). This CDR3 has 22 residues. V dropped 0 bases and J dropped 0 bases, with 28 bases sitting between them. The germline V gene encodes CDR1 SGHRS and CDR2 YFSETQ. Written as DNA, the CDR3 is TGCGCCAGCAGCTTGGTTAAGGGGAGGGTTTCTACTTGGGGACATAGCAATCAGCCCCAGCATTTT. It encodes CASSLVKGRVSTWGHSNQPQHF.

V and J are TRBV9 and TRBJ2-2, with TRBD2 matching over 9 bases. Looked up from germline, CDR1 is SGDLS and CDR2 is YYNGEE. The CDR3 runs to 17 residues. With 2 bases clipped from V and 0 bases from J, the junction kept 5 bases outside the gene matches. This CDR3 is CASSVHGGRANTGELFF. The CDR3 DNA reads TGTGCCAGCAGCGTTCATGGCGGGAGGGCGAACACCGGGGAGCTGTTTTTT.

The chain uses TRBV29-1 and TRBJ2-5, with 7 bases lining up with TRBD2. The CDR3 spans 13 residues. The germline V gene has CDR1 SQVTM and CDR2 ANQGSEA. V trimming: 8 bases; J trimming: 4 bases; junction bases outside the gene matches: 10. The CDR3 DNA follows: TGCAGCCTCGGGGGAGGGAACGTAGAGACCCAGTACTTC. This translates into CSLGGGNVETQYF.

Worth noting for this clone: At the DNA level, this CDR3 is encoded by other sequences in the same sample as well. The chain carries TRBV5-1 and TRBJ2-1, with D possibly TRBD2 on 6 matching bases. V dropped 0 bases and J dropped 9 bases, with 7 bases sitting between them. CDR3 length equals 12 residues. CDR1 and CDR2 (germline): SGHRS, YFSETQ. The CDR3 sequence is CASSLGGGEQFF. The DNA for the CDR3 is TGCGCCAGCAGCTTGGGGGGAGGTGAGCAGTTCTTC. Full variable domain (remainder filled in from reference TRBV5-1 and TRBJ2-1): KAGVTQTPRYLIKTRGQQVTLSCSPISGHRSVSWYQQTPGQGLQFLFEYFSETQRNKGNFPGRFSGRQFSNSRSEMNVSTLELGDSALYLCASSLGGGEQFFGPGTRLTVL.

The J gene is TRBJ2-1, the V gene TRBV7-3; D might be TRBD2 (6 bases). This CDR3 has 14 residues. V dropped 3 bases and J dropped 0 bases, with 6 bases sitting between them. The V gene's germline CDR1 is SGHTA and CDR2 FQGTGA. CDR3 DNA sequence: TGTGCCAGCAGCTTTAGCGGCTCCTACAATGAGCAGTTCTTC. Its protein product is CASSFSGSYNEQFF.

This chain connects TRBV7-8 to TRBJ1-5; 7 nucleotides match TRBD1. The CDR3 sequence is 16 residues long. V dropped 5 bases and J dropped 7; count of bases not matched to a gene: 14. The germline gives CDR1 SGHVS, CDR2 FQNEAQ. As DNA, the CDR3 is TGTGCCAGCAGCGACCTCAACAGGGGAAAGGACCAGCCCCAGCATTTT. Its protein product is CASSDLNRGKDQPQHF.

The chain links TRBV28 to TRBJ2-7, with TRBD2 identical over 13 bases. CDR3 length: 15 residues. The germline V gene encodes CDR1 MDHEN and CDR2 SYDVKM. V lost 4 bases, J lost 2 bases, and 2 bases stayed unmatched. This CDR3 is CASSSTSGRAYEQYF. CDR3 DNA: TGTGCCAGCAGTTCCACTAGCGGGAGGGCCTACGAGCAGTACTTC.